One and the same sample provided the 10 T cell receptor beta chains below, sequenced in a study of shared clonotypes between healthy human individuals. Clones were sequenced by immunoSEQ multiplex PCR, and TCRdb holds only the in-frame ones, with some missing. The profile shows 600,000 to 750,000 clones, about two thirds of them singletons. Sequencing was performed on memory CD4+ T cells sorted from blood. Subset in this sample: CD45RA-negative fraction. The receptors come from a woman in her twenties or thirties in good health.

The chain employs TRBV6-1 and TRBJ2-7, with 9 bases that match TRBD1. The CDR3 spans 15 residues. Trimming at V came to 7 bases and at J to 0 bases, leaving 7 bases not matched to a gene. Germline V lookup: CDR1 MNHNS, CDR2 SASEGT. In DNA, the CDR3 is TGTGCCAGCACCCTCCGGGACAGGGCCTCCTACGAGCAGTACTTC. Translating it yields CASTLRDRASYEQYF.

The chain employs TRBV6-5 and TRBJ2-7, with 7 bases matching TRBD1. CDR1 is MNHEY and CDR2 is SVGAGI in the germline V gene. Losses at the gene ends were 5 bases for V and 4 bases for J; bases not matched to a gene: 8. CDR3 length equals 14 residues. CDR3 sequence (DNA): TGTGCCAGCAGTCCTAGGGGGCGCCGGTACGAGCAGTACTTC. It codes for CASSPRGRRYEQYF.

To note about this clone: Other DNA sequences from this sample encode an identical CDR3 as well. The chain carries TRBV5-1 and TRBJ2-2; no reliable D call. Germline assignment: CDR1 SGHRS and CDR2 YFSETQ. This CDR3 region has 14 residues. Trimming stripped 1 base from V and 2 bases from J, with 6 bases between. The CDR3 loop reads CASSLTVNTGELFF. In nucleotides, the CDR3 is TGCGCCAGCAGCTTGACCGTCAACACCGGGGAGCTGTTTTTT.

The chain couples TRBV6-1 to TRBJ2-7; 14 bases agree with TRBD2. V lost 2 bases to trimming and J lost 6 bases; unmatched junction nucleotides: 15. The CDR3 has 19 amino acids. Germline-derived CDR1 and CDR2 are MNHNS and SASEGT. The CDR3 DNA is TGTGCCAGCAGTGAACCTCCCCCGGGACTAGCGGGAGTCCGCTTCGAGCAGTACTTC. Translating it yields CASSEPPPGLAGVRFEQYF.

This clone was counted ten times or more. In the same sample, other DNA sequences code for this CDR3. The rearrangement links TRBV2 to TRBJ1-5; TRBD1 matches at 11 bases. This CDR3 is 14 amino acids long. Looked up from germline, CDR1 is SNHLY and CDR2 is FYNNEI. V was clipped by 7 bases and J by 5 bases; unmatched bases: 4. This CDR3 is CASTRTGGYQPQHF. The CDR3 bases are TGTGCCAGCACCCGGACAGGGGGCTATCAGCCCCAGCATTTT.

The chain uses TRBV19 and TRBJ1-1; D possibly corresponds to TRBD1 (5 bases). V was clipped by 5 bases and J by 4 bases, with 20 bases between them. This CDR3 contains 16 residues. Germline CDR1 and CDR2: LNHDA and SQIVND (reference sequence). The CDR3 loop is CASSPVGVGESTEAFF. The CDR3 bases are TGTGCCAGTAGTCCCGTAGGGGTAGGAGAGAGCACTGAAGCTTTCTTT.

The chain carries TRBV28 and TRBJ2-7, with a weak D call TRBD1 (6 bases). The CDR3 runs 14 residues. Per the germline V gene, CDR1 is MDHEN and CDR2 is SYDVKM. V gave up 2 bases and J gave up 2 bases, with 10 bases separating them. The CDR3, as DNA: TGTGCCAGCAGTTTACCAGGGGCTGCCTACGAGCAGTACTTC. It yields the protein CASSLPGAAYEQYF.

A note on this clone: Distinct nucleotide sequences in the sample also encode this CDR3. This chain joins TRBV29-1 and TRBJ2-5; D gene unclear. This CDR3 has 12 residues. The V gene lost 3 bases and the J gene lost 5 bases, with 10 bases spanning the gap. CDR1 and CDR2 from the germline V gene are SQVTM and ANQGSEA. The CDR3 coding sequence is TGCAGCGTTGATTCAGGACGGGAGACCCAGTACTTC. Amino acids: CSVDSGRETQYF.

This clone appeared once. The CDR3 spells CASSRKTGVNTEAFF. CDR3 DNA: TGTGCCAGCAGCCGGAAAACAGGGGTAAACACTGAAGCTTTCTTT. J is TRBJ1-1 and V is TRBV14; 7 bases are shared with TRBD1. The CDR3 is 15 amino acids. Germline lookup yields CDR1 SGHDN and CDR2 FVKESK. Trimming took 4 bases from V and 2 from J; bases not matched to a gene: 7.

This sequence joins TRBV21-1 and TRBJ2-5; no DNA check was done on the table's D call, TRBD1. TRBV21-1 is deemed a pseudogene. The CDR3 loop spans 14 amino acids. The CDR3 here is CASSKKDTSETQYF. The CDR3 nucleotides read TGTGCCAGCAGCAAAAAGGACACCTCAGAGACCCAGTACTTC.